The 29 T cell receptor beta chains below were found in one sample sequenced in a study of beta chain features in type 1 diabetes (dated by TCRdb to the late 2010s). The library was made by the immunoSEQ multiplex PCR assay. The entire isolated RNA was reverse transcribed using the High Capacity cDNA Reverse Transcription Kit, and thus expressed TCRB transcripts were sequenced. TCRdb re-hosts the immuneACCESS table, in-frame sequences only. Its copies lack some clones; in the studies checked, an unresolved V gene accounts for under half of them, and the cause for the rest is not known. This sample is represented by a few hundred thousand clones; approximately 15% of them were singletons. The ten biggest clones cover approximately 0.038% of the sample. Sequences were obtained from naive CD4+ T cells from blood. The cell subset or site label corresponds to: true naive CD4+ T cells. These receptors originate from a man aged 25-40 years in good health.

This clone was recorded a few times. The same CDR3 also results from other DNA sequences found in this sample. The rearrangement joins TRBV30 to TRBJ2-4; the match to TRBD1 covers 7 bases. The germline V gene encodes CDR1 GTSNPN and CDR2 SVGIG (reference sequence). The CDR3 runs 18 residues. Trimming took 2 bases from V and 1 from J; bases not matched to a gene: 14. The CDR3 nucleotides read TGTGCCTGGAGTCCCCGGACAAGGGGACAGTTGGCCAAAAACATTCAGTACTTC. Its translation is CAWSPRTRGQLAKNIQYF.

This clone has more than one count but fewer than ten. The rearrangement links TRBV11-2 to TRBJ2-7; D unresolved. Trimming removed 1 base from V and 5 bases from J, with 12 bases in between. CDR1 SGHAT and CDR2 FQNNGV come from the germline V gene. CDR3 size: 14 residues. This CDR3 reads CASSLGLGSDEQYF. DNA for the CDR3: TGTGCCAGCAGCTTAGGCCTAGGGTCCGACGAGCAGTACTTC.

The chain employs TRBV29-1 and TRBJ2-1; D gene ambiguous. CDR3 size: 16 residues. CDR1 is SQVTM, CDR2 ANQGSEA, per germline. The V end was cut by 2 bases, the J end by 0 bases, with 14 bases between. This chain's CDR3 is CSVELAPPSSYNEQFF. CDR3 coding DNA: TGCAGCGTTGAATTAGCCCCGCCTAGCTCCTACAATGAGCAGTTCTTC.

This clone has just a few counts. The chain joins TRBV7-9 to TRBJ2-3; D possibly matches TRBD1 or TRBD2 (5 bases each). CDR3 length: 16 residues. Germline V gives CDR1 SEHNR, CDR2 FQNEAQ (reference sequence). Trimming cost V 5 bases and J 6 bases, with 21 bases left between them. The CDR3 DNA sequence: TGTGCCAGCAGCCCCCAGGGAGCAGGGTTGGGGGATACGCAGTATTTT. Protein product: CASSPQGAGLGDTQYF. The whole variable domain, remainder taken from reference TRBV7-9 and TRBJ2-3, is DTGVSQNPRHKITKRGQNVTFRCDPISEHNRLYWYRQTLGQGPEFLTYFQNEAQLEKSRLLSDRFSAERPKGSFSTLEIQRTEQGDSAMYLCASSPQGAGLGDTQYFGPGTRLTVL.

The chain has TRBV7-9 and TRBJ2-2, with a tentative D call TRBD2 (5 bases). Germline V gives CDR1 SEHNR, CDR2 FQNEAQ (reference sequence). This CDR3 contains 14 residues. Deletions cut 5 bases from V and 6 bases from J, with 13 bases between. This chain's CDR3 is CASSLLGGPGELFF. CDR3 DNA sequence: TGTGCCAGCAGCCTTCTTGGCGGGCCCGGGGAGCTGTTTTTT.

This clone was seen only a few times. V and J are TRBV6-5 and TRBJ1-6; D gene unclear. V dropped 4 bases and J dropped 8 bases, with 12 bases sitting between them. Germline loops: CDR1 MNHEY, CDR2 SVGAGI. The CDR3 totals 14 residues. The CDR3 spells CASSLGIVDSPLHF. CDR3 DNA: TGTGCCAGCAGTTTGGGGATAGTAGATTCACCCCTCCACTTT.

V gene TRBV7-6 combines with J gene TRBJ2-1, with D hard to call. The germline V gene has CDR1 SGHVS and CDR2 FNYEAQ. The CDR3 is made up of 17 amino acids. Trimming pared 5 bases from V and 4 bases from J, leaving 21 bases between. Here the CDR3 reads CASSPAYRGASYNEQFF. DNA of the CDR3: TGTGCCAGCAGCCCTGCCTACCGAGGTGCTAGTTACAATGAGCAGTTCTTC. Drawing the rest from reference TRBV7-6 and TRBJ2-1, the complete variable domain is GAGVSQSPRYKVTKRGQDVALRCDPISGHVSLYWYRQALGQGPEFLTYFNYEAQQDKSGLPNDRFSAERPEGSISTLTIQRTEQRDSAMYRCASSPAYRGASYNEQFFGPGTRLTVL.

This chain joins TRBV5-4 and TRBJ2-3; D is perhaps TRBD1 (5 bases). V dropped 4 bases and J dropped 5 bases, with 14 bases sitting between them. This CDR3 region has 14 residues. The germline V gene has CDR1 SGHNT and CDR2 YYREEE (reference sequence). This chain's CDR3 is CASSHQGVKDTQYF. The CDR3 DNA reads as TGTGCCAGCAGCCATCAAGGGGTGAAAGATACGCAGTATTTT.

This chain connects TRBV4-3 to TRBJ2-3; 11 bases are shared with TRBD1. The J segment lost 0 bases and the V segment lost 7 bases, leaving 21 bases of the junction unmatched. Germline CDR1 and CDR2: LGHNA and YSLEER. The CDR3 consists of 21 residues. CDR3 loop: CASIRSGQGARNLTSTDTQYF. CDR3 nucleotide sequence: TGCGCCAGCATAAGATCCGGACAGGGGGCCCGAAATCTTACTAGCACAGATACGCAGTATTTT.

This clone appeared a few times. The chain combines TRBV7-2 with TRBJ1-6, with D unclear. Trimming took 5 bases from V and 10 from J, leaving 15 bases between them. CDR3 length: 14 residues. CDR1 and CDR2 (germline): SGHTA, FQGNSA. CDR3 coding DNA: TGTGCCAGCAGCGTCAGTGATAGCCTATCACCCCTCCACTTT. This gives the protein CASSVSDSLSPLHF.

The V call is TRBV7-9, the J call TRBJ1-6; no firm D call. Deletions cut 8 bases from V and 7 bases from J, with 15 bases between. Germline V gene sequence: CDR1 SEHNR, CDR2 FQNEAQ (reference sequence). This CDR3 region has 14 residues. The CDR3 DNA reads TGTGCCAGCGGGGAGACAAGGAGAAATTCACCCCTCCACTTT. It is translated as CASGETRRNSPLHF.

This sequence joins TRBV5-4 and TRBJ2-3, with 8 bases aligning to TRBD2. The CDR3 totals 15 residues. Per the germline V gene, CDR1 is SGHNT and CDR2 is YYREEE (reference sequence). Trimming at V came to 0 bases and at J to 8 bases, leaving 8 bases not matched to a gene. The CDR3 DNA reads TGTGCCAGCAGCTTGGCTGGTAGCGGGATGGTTACGCAGTATTTT. Amino acid sequence: CASSLAGSGMVTQYF.

The V call is TRBV7-2, the J call TRBJ2-3; perhaps D is TRBD1 or TRBD2 (5 bases each). The V gene's germline CDR1 is SGHTA and CDR2 FQGNSA. The V and J ends lost 2 bases and 7 bases respectively, with 10 bases between them. This CDR3 has 13 residues. The CDR3 protein is CASSLYGGNTQYF. As DNA, the CDR3 is TGTGCCAGCAGCTTATATGGGGGAAATACGCAGTATTTT.

The rearrangement uses TRBV19 and TRBJ2-7; 9 nucleotides align to TRBD1. Losses at the gene ends were 3 bases for V and 7 bases for J; bases not matched to a gene: 10. Germline V gives CDR1 LNHDA, CDR2 SQIVND (reference sequence). There are 15 residues in the CDR3. This CDR3 reads CASSIRTGVSGEQYF. The CDR3 nucleotides are TGTGCCAGTAGTATTCGGACAGGGGTCTCGGGTGAGCAGTACTTC. The complete variable domain, with remaining parts taken from reference TRBV19 and TRBJ2-7, reads DGGITQSPKYLFRKEGQNVTLSCEQNLNHDAMYWYRQDPGQGLRLIYYSQIVNDFQKGDIAEGYSVSREKKESFPLTVTSAQKNPTAFYLCASSIRTGVSGEQYFGPGTRLTVT.

This clone was recorded a few times. The chain combines TRBV4-1 with TRBJ2-5; D uncertain. V was pared by 2 bases and J by 3 bases, with 10 bases between. Germline values: CDR1 MGHRA, CDR2 YSYEKL. CDR3 length equals 14 residues. The CDR3 sequence: CASSQSNSKETQYF. CDR3 DNA sequence: TGCGCCAGCAGCCAAAGTAACTCAAAAGAGACCCAGTACTTC.

This clone turned up a few times. This chain uses TRBV18 with TRBJ2-1, with 12 bases aligning to TRBD2. Germline V gives CDR1 KGHSH, CDR2 LQKENI. With V trimmed by 5 bases and J by 4 bases, 3 bases remained unmatched. The length of the CDR3 is 15 residues. The chain's CDR3 is CASSDLAGGYNEQFF. For the CDR3, the DNA is TGTGCCAGCTCAGATCTAGCGGGAGGGTACAATGAGCAGTTCTTC. Looking up the rest from reference TRBV18 and TRBJ2-1 gives the full variable domain: NAGVMQNPRHLVRRRGQEARLRCSPMKGHSHVYWYRQLPEEGLKFMVYLQKENIIDESGMPKERFSAEFPKEGPSILRIQQVVRGDSAAYFCASSDLAGGYNEQFFGPGTRLTVL.

The V and J genes are TRBV5-1 and TRBJ2-5; 12 positions match TRBD2. Germline CDR1 is SGHRS and CDR2 is YFSETQ. The CDR3 consists of 16 residues. The ends lost 1 base at V and 6 bases at J; junction bases unmatched: 7. CDR3 DNA sequence: TGCGCCAGCAGCTTGTCCCGGACTAGCGGGACGCAGACCCAGTACTTC. Residues: CASSLSRTSGTQTQYF.

The chain carries TRBV7-8 and TRBJ1-2, with D tentatively TRBD1 (5 bases). V lost 5 bases, J lost 4 bases, and 23 bases lay in between. The CDR3 consists of 17 residues. The germline V gene encodes CDR1 SGHVS and CDR2 FQNEAQ. The CDR3 DNA sequence: TGTGCCAGCAGCCCCGGGAGGGGAGGGGAGAAAGCCTATGGCTACACCTTC. It is translated as CASSPGRGGEKAYGYTF.

CDR3 sequence reads: CASNPAGPPLGYTF. Here the CDR3 DNA reads TGTGCCAGTAATCCAGCCGGGCCTCCCCTGGGCTACACCTTC. The chain links TRBV19 to TRBJ1-2; no clear D gene. This CDR3 comprises 14 residues. Germline loops: CDR1 LNHDA, CDR2 SQIVND (reference sequence). Trimming took off 7 bases at V and 8 bases at J, with 20 bases between the two ends. The full variable domain, completed using reference TRBV19 and TRBJ1-2, is DGGITQSPKYLFRKEGQNVTLSCEQNLNHDAMYWYRQDPGQGLRLIYYSQIVNDFQKGDIAEGYSVSREKKESFPLTVTSAQKNPTAFYLCASNPAGPPLGYTFGSGTRLTVV.

The rearrangement links TRBV5-4 to TRBJ2-3; D is possibly TRBD2 (6 bases). The V end lost 7 bases, the J end lost 2 bases, and 17 bases lay between the germline ends. The germline V gene has CDR1 SGHNT and CDR2 YYREEE (reference sequence). The CDR3 runs to 15 residues. CDR3 residues: CASGRGGALTDTQYF. In nucleotides, the CDR3 is TGTGCCAGCGGCCGGGGAGGAGCGCTCACAGATACGCAGTATTTT.

Written as DNA, the CDR3 is TGTGCCACCAGGCGACAGGGGTCGGACACTGAAGCTTTCTTT. The encoded protein is CATRRQGSDTEAFF. The gene calls are TRBV15 and TRBJ1-1; the match to TRBD1 covers 8 bases. Looked up from germline, CDR1 is LNHNV and CDR2 is YYDKDF (reference sequence). The CDR3 is made up of 14 amino acids. J gave up 3 bases and V 6 bases, and 6 bases lay outside the gene matches. Full variable domain (rest looked up from reference TRBV15 and TRBJ1-1): DAMVIQNPRYQVTQFGKPVTLSCSQTLNHNVMYWYQQKSSQAPKLLFHYYDKDFNNEADTPDNFQSRRPNTSFCFLDIRSPGLGDTAMYLCATRRQGSDTEAFFGQGTRLTVV.

The gene calls are TRBV6-5 and TRBJ2-4; D may be TRBD1 (6 bases). Germline CDR1 is MNHEY and CDR2 is SVGAGI. V dropped 6 bases and J dropped 2 bases, with 11 bases sitting between them. The CDR3 has 14 amino acids. The DNA for the CDR3 is TGTGCCAGCAGAACTGACAGGACCAAAAACATTCAGTACTTC. The encoded protein is CASRTDRTKNIQYF.

V is TRBV11-1 and J is TRBJ1-2; tentative D call: TRBD1 (6 bases). Germline V gene sequence: CDR1 SGHAT, CDR2 FQDESV (reference sequence). CDR3 length: 13 residues. Trimming removed 5 bases at V and 11 bases at J, with 18 bases between. The CDR3 sequence: CASSPRRAQGYTF. The CDR3 coding sequence is TGTGCCAGCAGCCCACGAAGGGCGCAGGGGTACACCTTC.

This clone was observed a handful of times. CDR3 region: CASNAQGTTGGELFF. CDR3 bases: TGTGCCAGCAACGCCCAAGGGACAACGGGCGGGGAGCTGTTTTTT. The rearrangement joins TRBV9 to TRBJ2-2, with TRBD1 as a possible D gene (6 bases). V was trimmed by 6 bases and J by 7 bases, leaving 19 bases between them. There are 15 residues in the CDR3. CDR1 SGDLS and CDR2 YYNGEE come from the germline V gene. Full variable domain (outside the CDR3, taken from reference TRBV9 and TRBJ2-2): DSGVTQTPKHLITATGQRVTLRCSPRSGDLSVYWYQQSLDQGLQFLIQYYNGEERAKGNILERFSAQQFPDLHSELNLSSLELGDSALYFCASNAQGTTGGELFFGEGSRLTVL.

This clone occurred once. V usage is TRBV9 and J usage is TRBJ2-3; 10 bases are shared with TRBD2. After removal of 4 bases from V and 0 bases from J, the junction contained 8 bases not matched to a gene. Germline CDR1 is SGDLS and CDR2 is YYNGEE. The CDR3 has 17 residues. This CDR3 reads CASSPAGGAFSTDTQYF. CDR3 sequence (DNA): TGTGCCAGCAGCCCAGCGGGGGGGGCCTTTAGCACAGATACGCAGTATTTT.

This clone has a handful of counts. V usage is TRBV10-3 and J usage is TRBJ2-7; D is ambiguous. The CDR3 covers 11 residues. The V gene lost 3 bases and the J gene lost 3 bases, with 3 bases spanning the gap. The germline CDR1 and CDR2 sequences are ENHRY and SYGVKD. CDR3 in DNA: TGTGCCATCAGTGATGGCTACGAGCAGTACTTC. This encodes CAISDGYEQYF.

The rearrangement joins TRBV19 to TRBJ2-7, with D possibly being TRBD1 (6 bases). The V end was cut by 8 bases, the J end by 7 bases, with 21 bases between. The CDR3 is 14 amino acids. The germline V gene has CDR1 LNHDA and CDR2 SQIVND (reference sequence). CDR3 amino acids: CASHRDRYPWEQYF. The DNA for the CDR3 is TGTGCCAGTCACAGGGATAGATACCCCTGGGAGCAGTACTTC.

This clone has just a few counts. V gene TRBV18 combines with J gene TRBJ2-1; D ambiguous. V lost 4 bases and J 7 bases, leaving 5 bases between the germline ends. The CDR3 is made up of 11 amino acids. Germline CDR1 is KGHSH and CDR2 is LQKENI. The CDR3 region has the DNA TGTGCCAGCTCACGTGGGAATGAGCAGTTCTTC. This gives the protein CASSRGNEQFF. Combining the CDR3 with reference TRBV18 and TRBJ2-1 gives the whole variable domain NAGVMQNPRHLVRRRGQEARLRCSPMKGHSHVYWYRQLPEEGLKFMVYLQKENIIDESGMPKERFSAEFPKEGPSILRIQQVVRGDSAAYFCASSRGNEQFFGPGTRLTVL.

This chain connects TRBV7-2 to TRBJ2-1; D unresolved. CDR1 is SGHTA, CDR2 FQGNSA, per germline. The CDR3 is 13 residues long. Trimming shortened V by 6 bases and J by 9 bases, and 15 bases separated the two germline ends. CDR3 residues: CASRSDTVSEQFF. The CDR3 DNA reads TGTGCCAGCAGATCAGACACGGTCAGTGAGCAGTTCTTC.